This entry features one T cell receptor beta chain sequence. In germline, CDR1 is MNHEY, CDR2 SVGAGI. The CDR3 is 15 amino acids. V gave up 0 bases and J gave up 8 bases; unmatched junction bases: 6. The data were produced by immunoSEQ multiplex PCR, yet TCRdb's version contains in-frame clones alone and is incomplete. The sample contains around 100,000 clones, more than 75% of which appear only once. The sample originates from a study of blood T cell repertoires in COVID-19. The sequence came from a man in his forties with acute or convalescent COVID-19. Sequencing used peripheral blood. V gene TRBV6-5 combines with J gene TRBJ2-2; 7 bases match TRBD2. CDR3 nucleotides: TGTGCCAGCAGTTACTCGACCGGGGGGAGGGGGGAGCTGTTTTTT. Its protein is CASSYSTGGRGELFF.